A single sample gave rise to the 32 T cell receptor beta chains below, sequenced in a study of cytomegalovirus exposure and HLA in healthy donors. PCR used 60 Vbeta primers and 13 Jbeta primers. Sequenced by immunoSEQ multiplex PCR; TCRdb stores in-frame clones only, minus some. The table has about 130,000 clones, 80% seen once. The sequenced material came from PBMCs. The source is a woman between 40 and 55 years old in good health and CMV-seronegative.

The V call is TRBV20-1, the J call TRBJ2-3; D remains ambiguous. The CDR3 runs to 11 residues. Trimming took 2 bases from V and 5 from J, leaving 5 bases between them. Germline assignment: CDR1 DFQATT and CDR2 SNEGSKA (reference sequence). The CDR3 nucleotides read TGCAGTGCTAGAATCAGAGATACGCAGTATTTT. Translated: CSARIRDTQYF.

This chain links TRBV2 with TRBJ1-1; 8 nucleotides agree with TRBD1. The CDR3 loop spans 13 amino acids. J was trimmed by 5 bases and V by 10 bases; bases with no gene match: 9. The V gene's germline CDR1 is SNHLY and CDR2 FYNNEI. This CDR3 is CAKTGQGLTEAFF. CDR3 DNA sequence: TGTGCCAAGACCGGACAGGGTCTGACTGAAGCTTTCTTT.

V is TRBV28 and J is TRBJ1-6, with 8 bases matching TRBD1. The CDR3 extends over 13 amino acids. In germline, CDR1 is MDHEN, CDR2 SYDVKM. The V segment lost 7 bases and the J segment 10 bases; nucleotides outside the gene matches: 6. Written as DNA, the CDR3 is TGTGCCAGCATTCAGGGGGCCAACTCACCCCTCCACTTT. Its protein is CASIQGANSPLHF.

V and J are TRBV6-6 and TRBJ2-7; D might be TRBD2 (7 bases). The CDR3 runs 16 residues. Germline V CDR1 and CDR2: MNHNY, SVGAGI (reference sequence). V lost 7 bases and J 3 bases, leaving 22 bases between the germline ends. The CDR3 loop reads CASTPGGAGALYEQYF. The CDR3 DNA follows: TGTGCCAGCACCCCGGGGGGCGCGGGGGCCCTCTACGAGCAGTACTTC.

The rearrangement uses TRBV11-2 and TRBJ2-1; D call uncertain. This CDR3 is 14 amino acids long. V lost 0 bases to trimming and J lost 8 bases, with 11 bases between them. The germline gives CDR1 SGHAT, CDR2 FQNNGV. CDR3 sequence (DNA): TGTGCCAGCAGCTTAGAACACCGTTACGATGAGCAGTTCTTC. Translated: CASSLEHRYDEQFF.

The genes are TRBV5-1 and TRBJ2-7, with 10 nucleotides matching TRBD2. The germline V gene has CDR1 SGHRS and CDR2 YFSETQ. The V segment lost 4 bases and the J segment 6 bases; nucleotides outside the gene matches: 13. The CDR3 is 16 amino acids. CDR3 bases: TGCGCCAGCAGCCGGGAAGGGGCTAGCGGGGGACCCGAGCAGTACTTC. This translates into CASSREGASGGPEQYF.

In DNA form, the CDR3 reads TGTGCCAGCAGCTTAGACGAGACCCCCGGGGAGGGAACTGGGAATGAGCAGTTCTTC. This sequence encodes CASSLDETPGEGTGNEQFF. The rearrangement uses TRBV11-2 and TRBJ2-1; TRBD2 agrees at 7 bases. Germline V CDR1 and CDR2: SGHAT, FQNNGV. The CDR3 has 19 amino acids. V lost 0 bases and J lost 7; bases outside the gene matches: 18.

This sequence joins TRBV7-6 and TRBJ2-5, with 7 bases lining up with TRBD2. This CDR3 is built from 14 residues. The J segment lost 5 bases and the V segment lost 5 bases, leaving 8 bases of the junction unmatched. Germline V lookup: CDR1 SGHVS, CDR2 FNYEAQ. The CDR3 sequence: CASSGIMGGETQYF. For the CDR3, the DNA is TGTGCCAGCAGCGGGATTATGGGGGGGGAGACCCAGTACTTC.

The V call is TRBV9, the J call TRBJ1-3; D is perhaps TRBD1 (5 bases). Germline V gives CDR1 SGDLS, CDR2 YYNGEE. CDR3 length: 16 amino acids. Trimming left V 0 bases short and J 1 base short, with 11 bases between. The CDR3 reads CASSVAVGGSGNTIYF. The CDR3 bases are TGTGCCAGCAGCGTAGCGGTCGGGGGTTCTGGAAACACCATATATTTT.

The chain recombines TRBV6-5 with TRBJ2-2; 9 positions agree with TRBD1. CDR1 MNHEY and CDR2 SVGAGI come from the germline V gene. The CDR3 is 14 residues long. V lost 5 bases, J lost 7 bases, and 5 bases stayed unmatched. The CDR3 sequence: CASSQTGGGGELFF. The CDR3 DNA reads TGTGCCAGCAGTCAGACAGGGGGGGGCGGGGAGCTGTTTTTT.

V and J are TRBV4-2 and TRBJ1-4; 9 nucleotides align to TRBD1. Looked up from germline, CDR1 is LGHNA and CDR2 is YNFKEQ. Losses at the gene ends were 4 bases for V and 10 bases for J; bases not matched to a gene: 7. There are 14 residues in the CDR3. The CDR3 nucleotides read TGTGCCAGCAGCCCGGGACAGGGCTGGGGAAAACTGTTTTTT. Encoded protein: CASSPGQGWGKLFF.

This chain uses TRBV9 with TRBJ2-7, with D unresolved. V was trimmed by 7 bases and J by 5 bases, leaving 7 bases between them. The CDR3 length is 10 residues. Germline V gene lookup returns CDR1 SGDLS and CDR2 YYNGEE. CDR3 nucleotide sequence: TGTGCCAGCGGAGAGGACGAGCAGTACTTC. As protein: CASGEDEQYF.

J is TRBJ1-1 and V is TRBV2; a weak D match, TRBD1 (5 bases). Germline CDR1 reads SNHLY; CDR2 reads FYNNEI. Trimming removed 3 bases from V and 1 base from J, with 12 bases in between. The CDR3 contains 15 residues. The DNA for the CDR3 is TGTGCCAGCAGTGAGAACGGACAAAGGAACACTGAAGCTTTCTTT. Its protein is CASSENGQRNTEAFF.

The genes are TRBV7-9 and TRBJ2-7; a weak D match, TRBD1 (5 bases). The CDR3 covers 15 residues. V lost 1 base and J lost 9, with 19 bases in between. Germline CDR1 SEHNR, CDR2 FQNEAQ (reference sequence). Written as DNA, the CDR3 is TGTGCCAGCAGCTTAGGGGCAGGGTTCACAACGGGGCAGTACTTC. Amino acids: CASSLGAGFTTGQYF. Drawing the rest from reference TRBV7-9 and TRBJ2-7, the complete variable domain is DTGVSQNPRHKITKRGQNVTFRCDPISEHNRLYWYRQTLGQGPEFLTYFQNEAQLEKSRLLSDRFSAERPKGSFSTLEIQRTEQGDSAMYLCASSLGAGFTTGQYFGPGTRLTVT.

J is TRBJ1-6 and V is TRBV28; 7 bases map to TRBD1. This CDR3 is built from 15 residues. Trimming at V came to 3 bases and at J to 7 bases, leaving 6 bases not matched to a gene. Germline values: CDR1 MDHEN, CDR2 SYDVKM. CDR3 residues: CASSLADRRNSPLHF. In DNA, the CDR3 is TGTGCCAGCAGTTTGGCGGACAGGCGCAATTCACCCCTCCACTTT.

The rearrangement links TRBV6-5 to TRBJ1-4, with a tentative D call TRBD1 (6 bases). This CDR3 comprises 15 residues. V lost 2 bases and J 8 bases, leaving 15 bases between the germline ends. Germline V gene data show CDR1 as MNHEY and CDR2 as SVGAGI. CDR3 loop: CASSYLTGAGEKLFF. For the CDR3, the DNA is TGTGCCAGCAGTTACCTGACAGGAGCCGGCGAAAAACTGTTTTTT.

V and J are TRBV4-3 and TRBJ2-5, with TRBD1 as a possible D gene (6 bases). The J call may be in error: the DNA end matches TRBJ2-7 better. This CDR3 has 14 residues. Per germline, CDR1 LGHNA and CDR2 YSLEER. The CDR3 coding sequence is TGCGCCAGCAGCCAATCATTAACAGGGCGCGAGCAGTACTTC. Translating gives CASSQSLTGREQYF.

V gene TRBV5-1 combines with J gene TRBJ1-2; TRBD1 agrees at 8 bases. The CDR3 length is 14 residues. Trimming at V came to 4 bases and at J to 7 bases, leaving 9 bases not matched to a gene. CDR1 and CDR2 (germline): SGHRS, YFSETQ. The DNA of the CDR3 is TGCGCCAGCAGCCCCACAGGGGGTGGAGGTGGCTACACCTTC. Its protein is CASSPTGGGGGYTF.

V is TRBV6-1 and J is TRBJ1-1; D gene unclear. The CDR3 extends over 12 amino acids. The V gene's germline CDR1 is MNHNS and CDR2 SASEGT. The ends were cut back, 4 bases at V and 7 bases at J, with 10 bases in the middle. For the CDR3, the DNA is TGTGCCAGCAGTGCGGGATCAAGTGAAGCTTTCTTT. This gives the protein CASSAGSSEAFF.

The chain carries TRBV10-3 and TRBJ1-6; 7 nucleotides line up with TRBD1. Germline CDR1 is ENHRY and CDR2 is SYGVKD. The trim removed 4 bases at V and 5 bases at J, leaving 8 bases unmatched. CDR3 length: 16 residues. The CDR3 protein is CAISGVQGGDNSPLHF. CDR3 sequence (DNA): TGTGCCATCAGTGGTGTTCAAGGGGGCGATAATTCACCCCTCCACTTT.

This clone showed up just a few times. The chain is built from TRBV9 and TRBJ2-1; 11 bases map to TRBD2. This CDR3 contains 19 residues. CDR1 and CDR2 from the germline V gene are SGDLS and YYNGEE. With V trimmed by 3 bases and J by 0 bases, 11 bases remained unmatched. Written as DNA, the CDR3 is TGTGCCAGCAGCGCAGCCCTCCCCGGGACTAGCGGCTCCTACAATGAGCAGTTCTTC. It is translated as CASSAALPGTSGSYNEQFF.

J is TRBJ1-2 and V is TRBV25-1; D is perhaps TRBD1 (6 bases). The CDR3 has 15 residues. The germline CDR1 and CDR2 sequences are MGHDK and SYGVNS. Trimming left V 3 bases short and J 4 bases short, with 15 bases between. Written as DNA, the CDR3 is TGTGCCAGCAGTGACCCGGACAGTACCATCTATGGCTACACCTTC. Amino acids: CASSDPDSTIYGYTF.

Comment on this clone: One end of the junction does not line up with germline, which may come from a read error. The chain combines TRBV7-9 with TRBJ2-7; 15 nucleotides align to TRBD2. The germline CDR1 and CDR2 sequences are SEHNR and FQNEAQ (reference sequence). The CDR3 covers 17 residues. CDR3 DNA: TGTTCCAGCAGCTTAGGACTAGCGGGAGGGCCAGGGAACGAGCAGTACTTC. It specifies CSSSLGLAGGPGNEQYF.

V and J are TRBV6-1 and TRBJ1-5; 10 positions agree with TRBD1. CDR1 and CDR2 from the germline V gene are MNHNS and SASEGT. CDR3 length: 14 residues. The V and J ends lost 4 bases and 5 bases, in that order; junction bases with no gene match: 2. CDR3 sequence reads: CASSGTGGYQPQHF. The CDR3 DNA reads TGTGCCAGCAGTGGGACAGGGGGTTATCAGCCCCAGCATTTT.

The chain recombines TRBV29-1 with TRBJ2-2, with 10 bases identical to TRBD1. Germline CDR1 SQVTM, CDR2 ANQGSEA. The junction had 7 bases not matched to a gene; V was cut back by 8 bases and J by 4 bases. This CDR3 is 14 amino acids long. The CDR3 here is CSFSRTGGTGELFF. The CDR3, as DNA: TGCAGCTTTAGCCGGACAGGGGGCACCGGGGAGCTGTTTTTT.

This chain links TRBV5-5 with TRBJ1-4; TRBD1 matches 7 bases. V lost 6 bases, J lost 3 bases, and 11 bases stayed unmatched. The germline CDR1 and CDR2 sequences are SGHKS and YYEKEE (reference sequence). The length of the CDR3 is 16 residues. CDR3 nucleotides: TGTGCCAGCACTCCCGAGCTGGGACAGCCTAATGAAAAACTGTTTTTT. Protein product: CASTPELGQPNEKLFF.

V usage is TRBV4-2 and J usage is TRBJ2-2, with 8 nucleotides matching TRBD2. There are 17 residues in the CDR3. V shed 4 bases and J 2 bases; nucleotides not matched to a gene: 9. Germline CDR1 LGHNA, CDR2 YNFKEQ. CDR3 sequence (DNA): TGTGCCAGCAGCCGGACCGCCGCGGGGGGAAACACCGGGGAGCTGTTTTTT. Translation gives CASSRTAAGGNTGELFF.

J is TRBJ2-5 and V is TRBV9, with D possibly being TRBD1 (5 bases). With 4 bases removed from V and 2 bases from J, the gap between germline ends came to 15 bases. Germline CDR1 SGDLS, CDR2 YYNGEE. The CDR3 runs 15 residues. CDR3 residues: CASSLSPGIQETQYF. DNA of the CDR3: TGTGCCAGCAGCCTCTCTCCAGGGATTCAAGAGACCCAGTACTTC.

J is TRBJ2-7 and V is TRBV18; 11 nucleotides match TRBD2. Trimming took 8 bases from V and 6 from J; bases not matched to a gene: 12. The CDR3 spans 15 residues. The germline gives CDR1 KGHSH, CDR2 LQKENI. The CDR3 DNA reads TGTGCCAGCAGCGGGACTAGCGGAAACCTTGGCGAGCAGTACTTC. Its protein product is CASSGTSGNLGEQYF.

V gene TRBV7-9 combines with J gene TRBJ1-1, with 7 bases aligning to TRBD1. The germline CDR1 and CDR2 sequences are SEHNR and FQNEAQ (reference sequence). The junction had 14 bases not matched to a gene; V was cut back by 5 bases and J by 14 bases. There are 13 residues in the CDR3. Here the CDR3 DNA reads TGTGCCAGCAGCCCCACCTCGGGACAGCACTCCTTCTTT. Its translation is CASSPTSGQHSFF.

V is TRBV11-2 and J is TRBJ2-1; 10 nucleotides agree with TRBD2. This CDR3 has 14 amino acids. Germline CDR1 reads SGHAT; CDR2 reads FQNNGV. After removal of 5 bases from V and 7 bases from J, the junction contained 5 bases not matched to a gene. The CDR3 sequence is CASSISGRRNEQFF. DNA of the CDR3: TGTGCCAGCAGCATTAGCGGGAGGAGGAATGAGCAGTTCTTC.

V gene TRBV19 combines with J gene TRBJ2-5, with 7 bases fitting TRBD1. The CDR3 consists of 15 residues. J lost 5 bases, V lost 4 bases, and 10 bases had no gene match. Germline V gives CDR1 LNHDA, CDR2 SQIVND (reference sequence). CDR3 loop: CASSTLGTARETQYF. The CDR3, as DNA: TGTGCCAGTAGTACGTTGGGGACAGCCCGGGAGACCCAGTACTTC.